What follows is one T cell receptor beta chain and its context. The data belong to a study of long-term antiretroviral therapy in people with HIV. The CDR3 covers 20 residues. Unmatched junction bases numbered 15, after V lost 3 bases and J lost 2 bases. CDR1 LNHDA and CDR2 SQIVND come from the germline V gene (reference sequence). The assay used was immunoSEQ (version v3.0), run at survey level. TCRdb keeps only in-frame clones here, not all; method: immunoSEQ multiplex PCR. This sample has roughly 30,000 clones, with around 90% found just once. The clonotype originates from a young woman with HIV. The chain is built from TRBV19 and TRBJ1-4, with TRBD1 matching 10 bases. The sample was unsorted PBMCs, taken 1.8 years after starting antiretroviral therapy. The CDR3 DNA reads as TGTGCCAGTAGTATCCTGTTGCCCGGCGGACAGGGGGTTACTAATGAAAAACTGTTTTTT. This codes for CASSILLPGGQGVTNEKLFF.